This passage covers 25 T cell receptor beta chains from one sample sequenced in a study of T cell responses to AZD1222 COVID-19 vaccine. Assay: immunoSEQ multiplex PCR; the TCRdb copy retains only in-frame clones and omits some. The sample has more than 100,000 clones; around 85% are singletons. The sample consisted of peripheral blood, taken 28 days after the second dose of the MenACWY control vaccine. The receptors derive from an adult who received the MenACWY meningococcal vaccine as a control.

The rearrangement uses TRBV5-1 and TRBJ2-1; no clear D. Trimming shortened V by 2 bases and J by 10 bases, and 16 bases separated the two germline ends. CDR3 length: 14 residues. In germline, CDR1 is SGHRS, CDR2 YFSETQ. CDR3 DNA: TGCGCCAGCAGCTTCACCCCCCCTCCGGACGAGCAGTTCTTC. This encodes CASSFTPPPDEQFF.

The chain has TRBV6-1 and TRBJ2-3, with 11 bases lining up with TRBD2. The CDR3 loop spans 16 amino acids. Germline values: CDR1 MNHNS, CDR2 SASEGT. The V gene end was trimmed by 0 bases and the J gene end by 8 bases; junction bases not matched to a gene: 7. CDR3 sequence reads: CASSEAGGLAVGTQYF. DNA for the CDR3: TGTGCCAGCAGTGAAGCGGGGGGACTAGCGGTGGGTACGCAGTATTTT.

The chain carries TRBV19 and TRBJ1-1; 7 bases align to TRBD1. Per germline, CDR1 LNHDA and CDR2 SQIVND (reference sequence). This CDR3 spans 15 amino acids. V lost 1 base and J lost 4; bases outside the gene matches: 6. CDR3 bases: TGTGCCAGTAGTATAGGTGGGACAGCGGTCACTGAAGCTTTCTTT. Translating gives CASSIGGTAVTEAFF. The entire variable domain, with the rest obtained from reference TRBV19 and TRBJ1-1, is as follows: DGGITQSPKYLFRKEGQNVTLSCEQNLNHDAMYWYRQDPGQGLRLIYYSQIVNDFQKGDIAEGYSVSREKKESFPLTVTSAQKNPTAFYLCASSIGGTAVTEAFFGQGTRLTVV.

The CDR3 DNA follows: TGTGCCAGCAGCGCTAGGACAGACCCGAGAACCGGGGAGCTGTTTTTT. This sequence encodes CASSARTDPRTGELFF. The J gene is TRBJ2-2, the V gene TRBV7-9, with D perhaps TRBD1 (6 bases). The CDR3 is 16 amino acids. Germline lookup yields CDR1 SEHNR and CDR2 FQNEAQ (reference sequence). Trimming pared 5 bases from V and 5 bases from J, leaving 18 bases between.

The chain's CDR3 is CASPPAGVSGNTIYF. The CDR3 nucleotides are TGTGCCAGCCCCCCGGCCGGAGTCTCTGGAAACACCATATATTTT. The V and J genes are TRBV28 and TRBJ1-3; unclear D gene. The CDR3 spans 15 residues. The V and J ends lost 8 bases and 0 bases respectively, with 14 bases between them. Germline loops: CDR1 MDHEN, CDR2 SYDVKM.

The V and J genes are TRBV7-2 and TRBJ2-7, with 7 nucleotides matching TRBD2. CDR1 and CDR2 (germline): SGHTA, FQGNSA. V was pared by 8 bases and J by 6 bases, with 13 bases of the junction left unmatched. The CDR3 totals 14 residues. CDR3 region: CASSHPSGGSEQYF. CDR3 nucleotides: TGTGCCAGCTCACACCCAAGTGGCGGGAGCGAGCAGTACTTC. Using reference TRBV7-2 and TRBJ2-7 for the parts outside the CDR3, the full variable domain is GAGVSQSPSNKVTEKGKDVELRCDPISGHTALYWYRQSLGQGLEFLIYFQGNSAPDKSGLPSDRFSAERTGGSVSTLTIQRTQQEDSAVYLCASSHPSGGSEQYFGPGTRLTVT.

This chain links TRBV28 with TRBJ1-4; D may be TRBD1 (6 bases). V gave up 5 bases and J gave up 6 bases, with 19 bases separating them. This CDR3 contains 16 residues. Germline V gene data show CDR1 as MDHEN and CDR2 as SYDVKM. The CDR3 DNA reads as TGTGCCAGCAGTACATACACAGGGAATTGGGATGAAAAACTGTTTTTT. Residues: CASSTYTGNWDEKLFF.

This chain connects TRBV5-1 to TRBJ2-7; TRBD1 matches at 8 bases. V lost 0 bases to trimming and J lost 3 bases; unmatched junction nucleotides: 2. The germline CDR1 and CDR2 sequences are SGHRS and YFSETQ. The CDR3 covers 14 residues. CDR3 DNA: TGCGCCAGCAGCTTGGCAACAGGGGGCTACGAGCAGTACGTC. Its protein is CASSLATGGYEQYV.

The gene calls are TRBV28 and TRBJ1-1; 11 bases fit TRBD1. The V and J ends lost 4 bases and 3 bases, in that order; junction bases with no gene match: 10. The CDR3 consists of 17 residues. The V gene's germline CDR1 is MDHEN and CDR2 SYDVKM. The CDR3 is CASSSLRRDRGYTEAFF. CDR3 in DNA: TGTGCCAGCAGTTCCCTGCGCCGGGACAGGGGGTACACTGAAGCTTTCTTT.

This chain links TRBV30 with TRBJ2-1; tentative D call: TRBD1 (6 bases). Trimming took 2 bases from V and 15 from J, leaving 20 bases between them. Germline CDR1 reads GTSNPN; CDR2 reads SVGIG (reference sequence). This CDR3 comprises 13 residues. CDR3 in amino acids: CAWSLPTGTSRFF. For the CDR3, the DNA is TGTGCCTGGAGTTTACCCACCGGGACATCTCGGTTCTTC.

V gene TRBV5-1 combines with J gene TRBJ1-2; D is uncertain. The germline V gene encodes CDR1 SGHRS and CDR2 YFSETQ. The CDR3 runs to 13 residues. V shed 0 bases and J shed 6 bases, with 9 bases lying between them. CDR3 DNA: TGCGCCAGCAGCTTGGAGTCCACGCATGGCTACACCTTC. Its translation: CASSLESTHGYTF.

This clone was seen more than once but under ten times. The chain couples TRBV10-2 to TRBJ1-2, with D perhaps matching TRBD1 (6 bases). CDR3 length: 11 residues. The germline CDR1 and CDR2 sequences are WSHSY and SAAADI. Trimming pared 8 bases from V and 2 bases from J, leaving 6 bases between. The CDR3 region is CASGQNYGYTF. The DNA of the CDR3 is TGCGCCAGCGGACAGAACTATGGCTACACCTTC.

This rearrangement joins TRBV28 to TRBJ2-1; a weak D match, TRBD1 (6 bases). CDR3 length: 16 residues. Germline CDR1 is MDHEN and CDR2 is SYDVKM. Trimming took off 3 bases at V and 4 bases at J, with 16 bases between the two ends. The CDR3, as DNA: TGTGCCAGCAGTTTTCGGCAGGGGCGATTATACAATGAGCAGTTCTTC. This encodes CASSFRQGRLYNEQFF.

CDR3 residues: CASSHGQGGPRQYV. Written as DNA, the CDR3 is TGTGCCAGCAGCCATGGACAGGGGGGACCCCGGCAGTACGTC. This chain connects TRBV3-1 (or the pseudogene TRBV3-2) to TRBJ2-7; 10 nucleotides match TRBD1. Germline V gene lookup returns CDR1 LGHDT and CDR2 YNNKEL (reference sequence). The CDR3 is 14 residues long. J lost 9 bases, V lost 3 bases, and 8 bases had no gene match.

This clone is judged medium-sized (0.01 to 0.1%). The J gene is TRBJ1-2, the V gene TRBV19, with 7 nucleotides matching TRBD1. CDR3 length: 14 amino acids. The germline CDR1 and CDR2 sequences are LNHDA and SQIVND (reference sequence). The V segment lost 5 bases and the J segment 1 base; nucleotides outside the gene matches: 4. The CDR3 DNA reads as TGTGCCAGTAGTGGACAGGTTTATAACTATGGCTACACCTTC. It encodes CASSGQVYNYGYTF.

This chain links TRBV21-1 with TRBJ2-1; TRBD2, the table's D call, lacks a check against the DNA. TRBV21-1 is marked as a pseudogene. This CDR3 is built from 20 residues. CDR3 region: CASSNLLWTSGRPLGNEQFF. CDR3 bases: TGTGCCAGCAGCAACCTACTGTGGACTAGCGGGAGACCGCTCGGCAATGAGCAGTTCTTC.

The rearrangement links TRBV6-5 to TRBJ1-5; D is uncertain. V dropped 2 bases and J dropped 4 bases, with 9 bases sitting between them. Germline assignment: CDR1 MNHEY and CDR2 SVGAGI. CDR3 length: 14 residues. CDR3 DNA sequence: TGTGCCAGCAGTTACACAGAGTTTAATCAGCCCCAGCATTTT. Translation gives CASSYTEFNQPQHF.

This chain links TRBV5-1 with TRBJ2-2; 9 bases are a match to TRBD1. CDR3 length equals 17 residues. V lost 4 bases and J lost 0; bases outside the gene matches: 7. Germline V gene sequence: CDR1 SGHRS, CDR2 YFSETQ. Here the CDR3 DNA reads TGCGCCAGCAGCGAGTTCACAGGGGGCACGAACACCGGGGAGCTGTTTTTT. Its protein product is CASSEFTGGTNTGELFF.

The chain recombines TRBV18 with TRBJ2-7; 8 nucleotides align to TRBD2. The CDR3 is made up of 15 amino acids. The germline gives CDR1 KGHSH, CDR2 LQKENI. The trim removed 5 bases at V and 3 bases at J, leaving 9 bases unmatched. The CDR3 DNA reads TGTGCCAGCTCATCCGGACTAGCAGTCAACTACGAGCAGTACTTC. Protein: CASSSGLAVNYEQYF.

This clone is a singleton in its sample. This chain joins TRBV6-5 and TRBJ1-6; maybe TRBD1 (5 bases). The V gene's germline CDR1 is MNHEY and CDR2 SVGAGI. The CDR3 runs 15 residues. V was trimmed by 8 bases and J by 4 bases, leaving 15 bases between them. CDR3 in amino acids: CASGTEQAYNSPLHF. The DNA for the CDR3 is TGTGCCAGCGGGACCGAGCAGGCGTATAATTCACCCCTCCACTTT.

The CDR3 loop is CASSFRRSSYEQYF. CDR3 nucleotide sequence: TGTGCCAGCAGTTTCCGGAGGAGCTCCTACGAGCAGTACTTC. The chain combines TRBV27 with TRBJ2-7, with a tentative D call TRBD2 (5 bases). The CDR3 covers 14 residues. V dropped 3 bases and J dropped 0 bases, with 9 bases sitting between them. CDR1 MNHEY and CDR2 SMNVEV come from the germline V gene (reference sequence).

V gene TRBV3-1 (or the pseudogene TRBV3-2) combines with J gene TRBJ2-2; 7 bases line up with TRBD1. This CDR3 spans 16 amino acids. Trimming cost V 4 bases and J 2 bases; bases outside gene matches: 7. Germline loops: CDR1 LGHDT, CDR2 YNNKEL (reference sequence). The CDR3 coding sequence is TGTGCCAGCAGCCCGACAGGGATCGTAAACACCGGGGAGCTGTTTTTT. It yields the protein CASSPTGIVNTGELFF.

J is TRBJ1-2 and V is TRBV24-1; no firm D call. Trimming pared 3 bases from V and 6 bases from J, leaving 13 bases between. This CDR3 is 14 amino acids long. Germline V gene data show CDR1 as KGHDR and CDR2 as SFDVKD. The CDR3 coding sequence is TGTGCCACCAGTGATGGCGGGCGGACTGATGGCTACACCTTC. Its protein is CATSDGGRTDGYTF.

This chain uses TRBV20-1 with TRBJ1-1, with D uncertain. Germline CDR1 DFQATT, CDR2 SNEGSKA (reference sequence). The germline V and J ends were trimmed by 5 bases and 11 bases, with 15 bases remaining between them. The CDR3 runs 11 residues. The CDR3 reads CSAWFGKRAFF. Written as DNA, the CDR3 is TGCAGTGCTTGGTTCGGTAAACGGGCTTTCTTT.

The chain combines TRBV27 with TRBJ1-2, with D possibly matching TRBD1 (6 bases). Germline CDR1 is MNHEY and CDR2 is SMNVEV (reference sequence). V gave up 1 base and J gave up 1 base, with 13 bases separating them. CDR3 length: 16 amino acids. The CDR3 DNA sequence: TGTGCCAGCAGTTTATTCCAGGACAGTGATAACTATGGCTACACCTTC. Protein: CASSLFQDSDNYGYTF.